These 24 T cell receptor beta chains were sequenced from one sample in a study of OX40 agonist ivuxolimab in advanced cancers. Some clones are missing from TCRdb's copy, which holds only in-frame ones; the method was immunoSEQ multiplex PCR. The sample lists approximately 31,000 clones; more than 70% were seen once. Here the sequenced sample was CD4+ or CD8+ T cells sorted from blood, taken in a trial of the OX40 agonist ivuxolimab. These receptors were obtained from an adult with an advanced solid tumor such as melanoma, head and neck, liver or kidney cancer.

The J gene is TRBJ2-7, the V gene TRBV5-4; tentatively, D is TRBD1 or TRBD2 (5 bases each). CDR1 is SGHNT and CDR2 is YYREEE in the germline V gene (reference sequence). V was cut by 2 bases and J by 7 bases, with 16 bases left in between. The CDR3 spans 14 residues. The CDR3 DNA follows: TGTGCCAGCAGCTTCGGGACCGGCGTCGAGGAGCAGTACTTC. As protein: CASSFGTGVEEQYF.

The CDR3 is CASSQDRANYGYTF. CDR3 in DNA: TGTGCCAGCAGCCAAGACAGAGCTAACTATGGCTACACCTTC. The rearrangement uses TRBV4-2 and TRBJ1-2; the D is unclear. V gave up 0 bases and J gave up 0 bases, with 5 bases separating them. In germline, CDR1 is LGHNA, CDR2 YNFKEQ. This CDR3 contains 14 residues.

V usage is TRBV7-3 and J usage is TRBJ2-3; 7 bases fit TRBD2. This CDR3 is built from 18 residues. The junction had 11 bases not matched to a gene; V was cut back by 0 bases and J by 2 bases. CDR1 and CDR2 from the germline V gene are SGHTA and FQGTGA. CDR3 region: CASSLTGEGLTPTDTQYF. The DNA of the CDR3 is TGTGCCAGCAGCTTAACGGGGGAGGGCCTGACACCCACAGATACGCAGTATTTT.

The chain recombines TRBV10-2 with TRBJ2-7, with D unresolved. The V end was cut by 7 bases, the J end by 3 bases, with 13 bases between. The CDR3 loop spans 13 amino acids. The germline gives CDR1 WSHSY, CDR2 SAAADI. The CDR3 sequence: CASTDGVHYEQYF. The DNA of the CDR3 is TGCGCCAGCACCGACGGAGTTCACTACGAGCAGTACTTC.

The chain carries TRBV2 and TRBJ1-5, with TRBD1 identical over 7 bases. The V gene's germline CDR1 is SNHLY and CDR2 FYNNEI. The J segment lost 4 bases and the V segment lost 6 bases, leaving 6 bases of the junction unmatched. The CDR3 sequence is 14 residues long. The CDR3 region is CASSFTGENQPQHF. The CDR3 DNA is TGTGCCAGCAGCTTTACAGGGGAAAATCAGCCCCAGCATTTT.

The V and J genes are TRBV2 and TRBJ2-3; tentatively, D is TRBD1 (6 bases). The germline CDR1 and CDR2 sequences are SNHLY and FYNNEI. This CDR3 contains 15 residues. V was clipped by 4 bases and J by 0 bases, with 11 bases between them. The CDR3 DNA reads TGTGCCAGCAGTGGGAGGACAGATAGCACAGATACGCAGTATTTT. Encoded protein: CASSGRTDSTDTQYF. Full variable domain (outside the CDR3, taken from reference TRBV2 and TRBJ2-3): EPEVTQTPSHQVTQMGQEVILRCVPISNHLYFYWYRQILGQKVEFLVSFYNNEISEKSEIFDDQFSVERPDGSNFTLKIRSTKLEDSAMYFCASSGRTDSTDTQYFGPGTRLTVL.

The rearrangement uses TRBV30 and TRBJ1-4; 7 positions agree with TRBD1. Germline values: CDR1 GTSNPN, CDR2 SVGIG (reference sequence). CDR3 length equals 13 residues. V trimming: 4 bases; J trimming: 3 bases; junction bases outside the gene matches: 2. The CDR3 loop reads CAWNQGANEKLFF. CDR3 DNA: TGTGCCTGGAATCAGGGGGCTAATGAAAAACTGTTTTTT.

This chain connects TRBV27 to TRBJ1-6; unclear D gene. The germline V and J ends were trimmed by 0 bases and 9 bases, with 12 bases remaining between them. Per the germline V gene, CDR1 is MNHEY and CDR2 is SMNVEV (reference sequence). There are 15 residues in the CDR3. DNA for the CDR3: TGTGCCAGCAGTTTATCCCGTCGAAGCAGTTCACCCCTCCACTTT. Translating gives CASSLSRRSSSPLHF.

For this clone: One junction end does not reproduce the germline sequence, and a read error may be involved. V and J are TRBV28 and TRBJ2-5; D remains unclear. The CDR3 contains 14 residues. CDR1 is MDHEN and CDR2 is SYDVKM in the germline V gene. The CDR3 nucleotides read TGTGCCAGCGGTTTGTCGTCCAACCAAGAGACCCAGTACTTC. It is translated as CASGLSSNQETQYF. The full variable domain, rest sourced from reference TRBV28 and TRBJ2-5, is DVKVTQSSRYLVKRTGEKVFLECVQDMDHENMFWYRQDPGLGLRLIYFSYDVKMKEKGDIPEGYSVSREKKERFSLILESASTNQTSMYLCASGLSSNQETQYFGPGTRLLVL.

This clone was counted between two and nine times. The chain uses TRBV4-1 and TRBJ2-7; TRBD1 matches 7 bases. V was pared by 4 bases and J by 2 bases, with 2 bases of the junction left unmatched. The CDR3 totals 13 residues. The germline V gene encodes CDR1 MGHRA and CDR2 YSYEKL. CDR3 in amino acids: CASSPTGPYEQYF. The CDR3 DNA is TGCGCCAGCAGCCCGACAGGGCCCTACGAGCAGTACTTC.

The CDR3 bases are TGCGCCAGCAGCCATGAGGGGGAACATACGCAGTATTTT. Translating gives CASSHEGEHTQYF. The gene calls are TRBV4-1 and TRBJ2-3; D might be TRBD1 (6 bases). Germline CDR1 MGHRA, CDR2 YSYEKL. The germline V and J ends were trimmed by 3 bases and 7 bases, with 11 bases remaining between them. The CDR3 is 13 residues long.

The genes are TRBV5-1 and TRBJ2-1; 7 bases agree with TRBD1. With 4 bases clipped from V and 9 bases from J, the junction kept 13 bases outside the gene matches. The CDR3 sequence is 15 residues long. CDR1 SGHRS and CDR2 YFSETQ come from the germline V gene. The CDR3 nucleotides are TGCGCCAGCAGCCCGGAAGGGACAGCCGTCGGTGAGCAGTTCTTC. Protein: CASSPEGTAVGEQFF.

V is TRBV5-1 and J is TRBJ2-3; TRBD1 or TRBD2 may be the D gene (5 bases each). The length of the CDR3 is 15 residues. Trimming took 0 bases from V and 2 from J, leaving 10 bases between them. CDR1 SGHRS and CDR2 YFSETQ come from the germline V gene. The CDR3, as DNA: TGCGCCAGCAGCTTGGAGGGACCATCCACAGATACGCAGTATTTT. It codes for CASSLEGPSTDTQYF.

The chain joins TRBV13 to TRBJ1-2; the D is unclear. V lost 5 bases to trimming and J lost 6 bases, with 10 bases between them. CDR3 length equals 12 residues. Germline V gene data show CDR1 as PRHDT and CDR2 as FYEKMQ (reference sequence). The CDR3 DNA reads TGTGCCAGCAGCCTCTTTTTCGATGGCTACACCTTC. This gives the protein CASSLFFDGYTF.

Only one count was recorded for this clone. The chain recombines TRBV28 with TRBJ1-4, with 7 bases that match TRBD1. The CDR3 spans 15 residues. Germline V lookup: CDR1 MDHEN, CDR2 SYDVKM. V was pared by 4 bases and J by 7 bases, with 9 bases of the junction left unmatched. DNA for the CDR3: TGTGCCAGCAGTTGGTTTACAGGGGTGGGTGAAAAACTGTTTTTT. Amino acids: CASSWFTGVGEKLFF.

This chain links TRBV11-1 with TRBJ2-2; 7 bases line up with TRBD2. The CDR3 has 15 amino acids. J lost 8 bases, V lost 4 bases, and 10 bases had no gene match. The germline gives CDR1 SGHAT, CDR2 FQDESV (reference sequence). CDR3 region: CASSWDPTSAGELFF. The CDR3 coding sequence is TGTGCCAGCAGCTGGGACCCAACTAGCGCTGGGGAGCTGTTTTTT. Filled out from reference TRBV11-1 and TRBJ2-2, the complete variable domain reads EAEVAQSPRYKITEKSQAVAFWCDPISGHATLYWYRQILGQGPELLVQFQDESVVDDSQLPKDRFSAERLKGVDSTLKIQPAELGDSAMYLCASSWDPTSAGELFFGEGSRLTVL.

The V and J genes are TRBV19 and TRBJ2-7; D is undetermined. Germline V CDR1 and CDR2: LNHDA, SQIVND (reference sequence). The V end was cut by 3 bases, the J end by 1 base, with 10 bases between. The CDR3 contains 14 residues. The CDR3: CASSILVHSYEQYF. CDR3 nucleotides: TGTGCCAGTAGTATCTTGGTGCATTCCTACGAGCAGTACTTC.

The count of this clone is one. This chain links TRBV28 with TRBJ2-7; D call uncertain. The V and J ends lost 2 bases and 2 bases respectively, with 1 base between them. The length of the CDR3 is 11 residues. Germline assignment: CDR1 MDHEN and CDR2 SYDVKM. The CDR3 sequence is CASSLTYEQYF. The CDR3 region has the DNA TGTGCCAGCAGTTTAACCTACGAGCAGTACTTC.

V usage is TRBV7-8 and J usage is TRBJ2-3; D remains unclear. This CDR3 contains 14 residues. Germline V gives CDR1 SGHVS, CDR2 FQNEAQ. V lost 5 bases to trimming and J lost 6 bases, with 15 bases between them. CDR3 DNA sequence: TGTGCCAGCAGCAGCTTGTCTTCCGGGGATACGCAGTATTTT. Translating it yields CASSSLSSGDTQYF.

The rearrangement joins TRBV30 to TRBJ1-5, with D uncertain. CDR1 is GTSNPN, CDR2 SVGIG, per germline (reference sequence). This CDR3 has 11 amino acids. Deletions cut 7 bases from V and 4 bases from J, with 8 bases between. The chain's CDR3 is CAFGFNQPQHF. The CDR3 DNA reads TGTGCCTTCGGTTTTAATCAGCCCCAGCATTTT.

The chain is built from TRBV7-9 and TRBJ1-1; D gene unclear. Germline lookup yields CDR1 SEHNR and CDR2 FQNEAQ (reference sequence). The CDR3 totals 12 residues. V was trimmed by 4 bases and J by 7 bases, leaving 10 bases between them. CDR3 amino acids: CASSSQPNEAFF. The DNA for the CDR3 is TGTGCCAGCAGCTCGCAACCAAATGAAGCTTTCTTT. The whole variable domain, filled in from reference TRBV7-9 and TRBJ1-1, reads DTGVSQNPRHKITKRGQNVTFRCDPISEHNRLYWYRQTLGQGPEFLTYFQNEAQLEKSRLLSDRFSAERPKGSFSTLEIQRTEQGDSAMYLCASSSQPNEAFFGQGTRLTVV.

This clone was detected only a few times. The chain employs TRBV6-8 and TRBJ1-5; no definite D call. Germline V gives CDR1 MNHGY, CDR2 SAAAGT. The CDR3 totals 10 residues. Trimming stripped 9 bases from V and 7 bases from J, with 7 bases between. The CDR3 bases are TGTGCCAGGGATTTCCAGCCCCAGCATTTT. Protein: CARDFQPQHF.

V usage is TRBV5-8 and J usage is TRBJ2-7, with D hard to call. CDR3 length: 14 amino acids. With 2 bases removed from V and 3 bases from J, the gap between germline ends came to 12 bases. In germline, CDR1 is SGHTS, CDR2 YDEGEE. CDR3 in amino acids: CASSLGWAGYEQYF. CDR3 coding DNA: TGTGCCAGCAGCTTAGGGTGGGCTGGCTACGAGCAGTACTTC.

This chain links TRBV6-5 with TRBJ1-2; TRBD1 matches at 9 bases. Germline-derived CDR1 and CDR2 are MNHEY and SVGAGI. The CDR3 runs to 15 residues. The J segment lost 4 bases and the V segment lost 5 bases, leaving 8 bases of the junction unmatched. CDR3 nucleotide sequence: TGTGCCAGCAGTCAGGTGGGACAGGGTAGCTATGGCTACACCTTC. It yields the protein CASSQVGQGSYGYTF.